This T cell receptor beta chain comes out of a study of graft-versus-host responses after intestinal transplantation. Background on the study: Each recipient received a multivisceral, liver-intestinal, or isolated intestinal graft. Every transplant recipient was induced with anti-thymocyte globulin, then maintained on tacrolimus and steroids for about 3 years. Study results and limitations: GvH clones occurred in recipient marrow; some first appeared in ileum or blood.

Assay: immunoSEQ multiplex PCR; the TCRdb copy retains only in-frame clones and omits some. The table includes around 90,000 clones, about 93% detected once. Germline values: CDR1 SEHNR, CDR2 FQNEAQ (reference sequence). This CDR3 spans 15 amino acids. V was shortened by 2 bases and J by 0 bases, with 9 bases between the two germline ends. On this clone itself: Its antigen is still unknown.

This clonotype was sampled from a human donor who was the organ donor for an intestinal transplant. The chain recombines TRBV7-9 with TRBJ2-3, with D possibly TRBD2 on 6 matching bases. The material was unstimulated CD8+ T cells sorted from spleen or lymph node cells, obtained before transplant. Here the CDR3 DNA reads TGTGCCAGCAGCTTAATCGGGGGAAGCACAGATACGCAGTATTTT. Its protein is CASSLIGGSTDTQYF.